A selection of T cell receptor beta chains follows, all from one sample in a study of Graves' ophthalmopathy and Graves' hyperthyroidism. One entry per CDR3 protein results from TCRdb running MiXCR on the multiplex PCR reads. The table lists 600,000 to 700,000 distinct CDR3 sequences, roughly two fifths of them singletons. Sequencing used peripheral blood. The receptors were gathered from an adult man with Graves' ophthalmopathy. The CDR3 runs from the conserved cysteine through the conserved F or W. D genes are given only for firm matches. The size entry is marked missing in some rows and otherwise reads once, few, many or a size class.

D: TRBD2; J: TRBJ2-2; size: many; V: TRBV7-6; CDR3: CASSPEREGRTGELFF; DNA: TGTGCCAGCAGCCCAGAGCGGGAGGGCCGGACCGGGGAGCTGTTTTTT
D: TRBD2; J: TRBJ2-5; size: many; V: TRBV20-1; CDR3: CSATSGAQETQYF; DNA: TGCAGTGCCACGAGCGGGGCCCAAGAGACCCAGTACTTC
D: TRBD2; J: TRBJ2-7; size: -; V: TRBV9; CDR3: CASSDGLAGAPEQYF; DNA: TGTGCCAGCAGCGACGGACTAGCGGGAGCCCCCGAGCAGTACTTC
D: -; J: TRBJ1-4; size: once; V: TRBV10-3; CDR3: CASNSGTANEKLFF; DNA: TGTGCCAGCAATTCAGGGACGGCTAATGAAAAACTGTTTTTT
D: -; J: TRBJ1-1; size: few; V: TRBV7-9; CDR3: CATRGYMTEAFF; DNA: TGTGCCACCAGGGGATATATGACTGAAGCTTTCTTT
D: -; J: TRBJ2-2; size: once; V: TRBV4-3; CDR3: CASSQDKGGELFF; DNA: TGCGCCAGCAGCCAAGATAAGGGCGGGGAGCTGTTTTTT
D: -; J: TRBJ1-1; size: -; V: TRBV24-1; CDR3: CATRERANTEAFF; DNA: TGTGCCACCAGGGAGCGTGCGAACACTGAAGCTTTCTTT
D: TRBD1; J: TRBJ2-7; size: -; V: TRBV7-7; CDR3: CASSPGTGSYKQYF; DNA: TGTGCTAGCAGCCCAGGGACAGGTTCCTACAAGCAGTACTTC
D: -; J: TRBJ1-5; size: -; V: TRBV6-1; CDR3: CASSVPDTGQPQHF; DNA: TGTGCCAGCAGTGTTCCGGACACTGGTCAGCCCCAGCATTTT
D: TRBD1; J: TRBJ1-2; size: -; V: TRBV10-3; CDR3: CAISEGQGEGYTF; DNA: TGTGCCATCAGCGAAGGACAGGGTGAGGGCTACACCTTC
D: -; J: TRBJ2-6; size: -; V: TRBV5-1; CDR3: CASSPQQGLRGANVLTF; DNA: TGCGCCAGCAGCCCCCAACAGGGCTTACGTGGGGCCAACGTCCTGACTTTC
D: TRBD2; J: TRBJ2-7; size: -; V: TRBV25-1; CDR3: CASRTLGGLAASYEQYF; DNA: TGTGCCAGCAGGACCCTGGGGGGACTAGCGGCTTCCTACGAGCAGTACTTC
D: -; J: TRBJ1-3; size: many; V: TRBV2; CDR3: CASTGNTIYF; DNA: TGTGCCAGCACCGGAAACACCATATATTTT
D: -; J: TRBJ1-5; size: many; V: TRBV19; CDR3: CASSLDRINQPQHF; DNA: TGTGCCAGTAGTTTGGACAGAATCAATCAGCCCCAGCATTTT
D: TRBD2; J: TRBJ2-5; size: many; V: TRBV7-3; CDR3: CASSLTLAGGAETQYF; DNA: TGTGCCAGCAGCCTCACTCTAGCGGGGGGAGCGGAGACCCAGTACTTC
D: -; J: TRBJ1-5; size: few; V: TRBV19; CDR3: CASTGQSGINQPQHF; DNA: TGTGCCAGTACCGGCCAGTCGGGGATCAATCAGCCCCAGCATTTT
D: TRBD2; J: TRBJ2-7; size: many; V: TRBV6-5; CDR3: CASSYSTSGFEQYF; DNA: TGTGCCAGCAGTTACTCCACTAGCGGTTTCGAGCAGTACTTC
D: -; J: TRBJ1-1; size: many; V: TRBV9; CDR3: CASSVESNMNTEAFF; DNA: TGTGCCAGCAGCGTAGAGTCGAACATGAACACTGAAGCTTTCTTT
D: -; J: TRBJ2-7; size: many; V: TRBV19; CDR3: CASSGENSYEQYF; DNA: TGTGCCAGTAGTGGAGAGAACTCCTACGAGCAGTACTTC
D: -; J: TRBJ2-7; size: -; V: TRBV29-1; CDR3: CSVEEGRNEQYF; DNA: TGCAGCGTTGAAGAAGGGAGGAACGAGCAGTACTTC
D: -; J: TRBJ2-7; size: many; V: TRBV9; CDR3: CASSVGQSGERYEQYF; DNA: TGTGCCAGCAGCGTAGGTCAGTCGGGGGAGCGCTACGAGCAGTACTTC
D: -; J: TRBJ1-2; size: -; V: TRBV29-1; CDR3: CSAQPGRVDGYTF; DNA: TGCAGCGCACAACCGGGACGGGTTGATGGCTACACCTTC
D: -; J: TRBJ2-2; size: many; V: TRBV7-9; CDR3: CASSLVGLITGELFF; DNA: TGTGCCAGCAGCTTGGTTGGACTTATAACCGGGGAGCTGTTTTTT
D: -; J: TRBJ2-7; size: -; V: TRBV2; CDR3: CAREVGLNEQYF; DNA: TGTGCTAGAGAAGTCGGGCTCAACGAGCAGTACTTC
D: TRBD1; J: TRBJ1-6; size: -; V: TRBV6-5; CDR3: CASTQGQPRDGSPLHF; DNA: TGTGCCAGCACCCAGGGACAGCCTAGGGATGGGTCACCCCTCCACTTT
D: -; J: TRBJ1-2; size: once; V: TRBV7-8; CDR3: CASSLGRPQYGYTF; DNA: TGTGCCAGCAGCTTGGGGCGACCACAGTATGGCTACACCTTC
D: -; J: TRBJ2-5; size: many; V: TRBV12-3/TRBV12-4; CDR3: CASRLKRGTQYF; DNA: TGTGCCAGCAGACTGAAACGGGGGACCCAGTACTTC
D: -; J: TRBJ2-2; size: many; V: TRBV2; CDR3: CASIEGRPSVANTGELFF; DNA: TGTGCCAGCATAGAGGGACGCCCGAGCGTGGCGAACACCGGGGAGCTGTTTTTT
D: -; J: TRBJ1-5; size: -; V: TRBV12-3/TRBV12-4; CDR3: CASSPDHSNQPQHF; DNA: TGTGCCAGCAGTCCCGATCATAGCAATCAGCCCCAGCATTTT